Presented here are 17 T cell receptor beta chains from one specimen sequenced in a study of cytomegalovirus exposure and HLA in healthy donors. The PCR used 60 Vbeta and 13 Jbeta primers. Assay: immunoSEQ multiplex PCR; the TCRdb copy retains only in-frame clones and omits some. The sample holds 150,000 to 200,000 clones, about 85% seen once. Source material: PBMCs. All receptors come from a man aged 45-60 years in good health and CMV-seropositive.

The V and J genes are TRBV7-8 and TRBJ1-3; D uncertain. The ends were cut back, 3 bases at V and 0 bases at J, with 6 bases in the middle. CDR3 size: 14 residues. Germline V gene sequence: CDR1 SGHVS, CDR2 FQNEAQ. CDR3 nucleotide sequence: TGTGCCAGCAGCTTGGTGAGCTCTGGAAACACCATATATTTT. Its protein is CASSLVSSGNTIYF.

This chain's CDR3 is CASRGTGLGQPQHF. In DNA form, the CDR3 reads TGCGCCAGCAGGGGTACAGGGCTCGGTCAGCCCCAGCATTTT. The chain recombines TRBV10-1 with TRBJ1-5; D may be TRBD1 (6 bases). The V gene lost 6 bases and the J gene lost 6 bases, with 15 bases spanning the gap. This CDR3 has 14 amino acids. The germline CDR1 and CDR2 sequences are WNHNN and SYGVQD (reference sequence).

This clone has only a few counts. CDR3 in DNA: TGTGCCACCACCCGGGACAGGGGCATGGAGACCCAGTACTTC. This encodes CATTRDRGMETQYF. The rearrangement joins TRBV15 to TRBJ2-5; 10 bases fit TRBD1. Germline-derived CDR1 and CDR2 are LNHNV and YYDKDF (reference sequence). The junction had 7 bases not matched to a gene; V was cut back by 7 bases and J by 5 bases. The CDR3 length is 14 residues.

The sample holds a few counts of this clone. CDR3 DNA: TGTGCCAGCAGCTCGATTTTGTCGTACGGCACTGAAGCTTTCTTT. Its translation: CASSSILSYGTEAFF. V gene TRBV11-2 combines with J gene TRBJ1-1; D gene unclear. The CDR3 consists of 15 residues. The germline CDR1 and CDR2 sequences are SGHAT and FQNNGV. Deletions cut 4 bases from V and 4 bases from J, with 16 bases between.

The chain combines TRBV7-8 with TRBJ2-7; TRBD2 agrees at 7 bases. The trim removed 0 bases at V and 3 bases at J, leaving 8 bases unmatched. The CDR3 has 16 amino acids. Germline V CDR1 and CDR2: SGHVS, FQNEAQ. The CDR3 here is CASSLAGAGPGYEQYF. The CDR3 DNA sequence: TGTGCCAGCAGCTTAGCAGGAGCGGGGCCGGGCTACGAGCAGTACTTC.

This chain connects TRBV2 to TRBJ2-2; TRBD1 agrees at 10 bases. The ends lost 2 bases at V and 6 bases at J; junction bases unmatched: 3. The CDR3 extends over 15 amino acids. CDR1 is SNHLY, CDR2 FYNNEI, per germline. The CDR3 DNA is TGTGCCAGCAGTGAAAGGGGACAGGGGTCCGGGGAGCTGTTTTTT. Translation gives CASSERGQGSGELFF.

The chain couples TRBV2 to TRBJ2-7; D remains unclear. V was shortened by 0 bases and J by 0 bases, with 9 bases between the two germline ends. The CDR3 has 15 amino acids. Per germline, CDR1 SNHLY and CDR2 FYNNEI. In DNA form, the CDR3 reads TGTGCCAGCAGTGAAGCGAGGAGTTTCTCCTACGAGCAGTACTTC. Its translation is CASSEARSFSYEQYF.

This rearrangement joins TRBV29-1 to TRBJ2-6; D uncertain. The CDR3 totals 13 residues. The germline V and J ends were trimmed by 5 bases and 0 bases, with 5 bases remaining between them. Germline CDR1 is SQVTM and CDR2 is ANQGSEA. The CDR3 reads CSVSASGANVLTF. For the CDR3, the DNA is TGCAGCGTTAGCGCCTCTGGGGCCAACGTCCTGACTTTC. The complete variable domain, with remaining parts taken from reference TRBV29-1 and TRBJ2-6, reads SAVISQKPSRDICQRGTSLTIQCQVDSQVTMMFWYRQQPGQSLTLIATANQGSEATYESGFVIDKFPISRPNLTFSTLTVSNMSPEDSSIYLCSVSASGANVLTFGAGSRLTVL.

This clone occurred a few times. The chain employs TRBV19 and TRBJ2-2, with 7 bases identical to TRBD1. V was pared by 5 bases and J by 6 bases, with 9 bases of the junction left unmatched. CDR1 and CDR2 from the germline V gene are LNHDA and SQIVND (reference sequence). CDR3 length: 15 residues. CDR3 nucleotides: TGTGCCAGTAGTTTCCGGGACAGTAGGTCCGGGGAGCTGTTTTTT. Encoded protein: CASSFRDSRSGELFF.

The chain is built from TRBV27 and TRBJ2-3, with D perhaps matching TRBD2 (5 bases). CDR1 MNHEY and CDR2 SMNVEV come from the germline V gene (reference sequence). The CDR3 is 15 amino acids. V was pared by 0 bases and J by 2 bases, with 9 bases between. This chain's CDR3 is CASSLSSGYTDTQYF. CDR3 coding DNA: TGTGCCAGCAGTTTATCGAGCGGATACACAGATACGCAGTATTTT.

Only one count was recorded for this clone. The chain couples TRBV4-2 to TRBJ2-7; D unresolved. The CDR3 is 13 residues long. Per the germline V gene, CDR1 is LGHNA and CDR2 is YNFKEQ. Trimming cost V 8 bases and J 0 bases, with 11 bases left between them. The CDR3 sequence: CASSRGSSYEQYF. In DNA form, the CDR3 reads TGTGCCAGCTCCAGAGGAAGCTCCTACGAGCAGTACTTC.

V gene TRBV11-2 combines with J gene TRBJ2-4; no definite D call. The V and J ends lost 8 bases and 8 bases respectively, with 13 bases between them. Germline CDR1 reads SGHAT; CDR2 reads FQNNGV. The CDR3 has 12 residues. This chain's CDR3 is CASASGRDIQYF. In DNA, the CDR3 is TGTGCCAGCGCCTCTGGGCGAGACATTCAGTACTTC. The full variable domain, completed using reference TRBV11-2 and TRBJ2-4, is EAGVAQSPRYKIIEKRQSVAFWCNPISGHATLYWYQQILGQGPKLLIQFQNNGVVDDSQLPKDRFSAERLKGVDSTLKIQPAKLEDSAVYLCASASGRDIQYFGAGTRLSVL.

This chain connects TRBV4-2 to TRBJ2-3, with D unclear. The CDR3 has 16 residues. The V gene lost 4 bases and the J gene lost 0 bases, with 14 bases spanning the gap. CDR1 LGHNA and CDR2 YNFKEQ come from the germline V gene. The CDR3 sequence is CASSPELGLSTDTQYF. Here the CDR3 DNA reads TGTGCCAGCAGCCCTGAGCTTGGGCTTAGCACAGATACGCAGTATTTT.

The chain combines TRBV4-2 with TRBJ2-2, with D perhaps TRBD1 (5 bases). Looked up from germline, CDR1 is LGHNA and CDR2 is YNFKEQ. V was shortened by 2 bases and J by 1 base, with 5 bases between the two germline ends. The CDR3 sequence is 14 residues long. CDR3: CASSQTGNTGELFF. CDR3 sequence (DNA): TGTGCCAGCAGCCAAACAGGGAACACCGGGGAGCTGTTTTTT.

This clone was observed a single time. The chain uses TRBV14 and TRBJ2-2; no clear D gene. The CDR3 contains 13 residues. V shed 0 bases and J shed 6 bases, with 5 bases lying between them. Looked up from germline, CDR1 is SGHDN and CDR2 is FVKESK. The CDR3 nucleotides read TGTGCCAGCAGCCAAGAAGAGCCCGGGGAGCTGTTTTTT. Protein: CASSQEEPGELFF.

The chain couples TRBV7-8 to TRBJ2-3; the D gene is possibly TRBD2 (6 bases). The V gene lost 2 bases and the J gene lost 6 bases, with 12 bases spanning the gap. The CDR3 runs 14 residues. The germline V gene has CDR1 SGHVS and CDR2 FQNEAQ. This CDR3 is CASSLRREPDTQYF. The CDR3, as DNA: TGTGCCAGCAGCTTAAGGAGGGAACCGGATACGCAGTATTTT. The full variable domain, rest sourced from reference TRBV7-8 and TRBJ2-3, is GAGVSQSPRYKVAKRGQDVALRCDPISGHVSLFWYQQALGQGPEFLTYFQNEAQLDKSGLPSDRFFAERPEGSVSTLKIQRTQQEDSAVYLCASSLRREPDTQYFGPGTRLTVL.

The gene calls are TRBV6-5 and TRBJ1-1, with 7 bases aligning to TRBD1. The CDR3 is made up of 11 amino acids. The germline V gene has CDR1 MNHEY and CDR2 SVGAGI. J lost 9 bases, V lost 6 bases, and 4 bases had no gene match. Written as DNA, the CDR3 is TGTGCCAGCAGAACGACAGGGCAAGCTTTCTTT. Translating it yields CASRTTGQAFF.